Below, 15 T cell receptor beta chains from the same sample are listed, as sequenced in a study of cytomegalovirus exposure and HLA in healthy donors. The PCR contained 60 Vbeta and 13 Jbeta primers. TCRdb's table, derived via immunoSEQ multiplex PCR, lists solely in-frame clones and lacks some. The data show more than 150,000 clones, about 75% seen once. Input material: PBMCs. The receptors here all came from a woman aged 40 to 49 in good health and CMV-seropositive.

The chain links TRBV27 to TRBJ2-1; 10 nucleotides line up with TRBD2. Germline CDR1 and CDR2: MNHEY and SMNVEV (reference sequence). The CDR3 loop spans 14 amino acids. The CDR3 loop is CTTKREGLYNEQFF. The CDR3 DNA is TGTACCACAAAGCGGGAGGGCCTTTACAATGAGCAGTTCTTC.

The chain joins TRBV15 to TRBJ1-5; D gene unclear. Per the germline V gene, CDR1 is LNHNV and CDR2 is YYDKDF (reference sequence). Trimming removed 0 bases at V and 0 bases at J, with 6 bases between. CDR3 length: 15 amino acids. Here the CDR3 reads CATSRDGNSNQPQHF. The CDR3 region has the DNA TGTGCCACCAGCAGAGACGGGAATAGCAATCAGCCCCAGCATTTT.

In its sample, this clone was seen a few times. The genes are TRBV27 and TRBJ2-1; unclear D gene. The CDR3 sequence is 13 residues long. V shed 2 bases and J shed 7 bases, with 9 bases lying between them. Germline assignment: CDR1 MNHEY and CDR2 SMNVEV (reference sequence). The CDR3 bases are TGTGCCAGCAGTTTAAAACGGCGGAATGAGCAGTTCTTC. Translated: CASSLKRRNEQFF.

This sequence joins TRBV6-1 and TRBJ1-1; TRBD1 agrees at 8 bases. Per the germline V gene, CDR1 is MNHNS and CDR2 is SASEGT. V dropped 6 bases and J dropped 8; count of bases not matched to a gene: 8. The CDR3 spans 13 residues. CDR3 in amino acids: CASRTPGGSEAFF. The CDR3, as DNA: TGTGCCAGCAGAACCCCAGGGGGCTCCGAAGCTTTCTTT.

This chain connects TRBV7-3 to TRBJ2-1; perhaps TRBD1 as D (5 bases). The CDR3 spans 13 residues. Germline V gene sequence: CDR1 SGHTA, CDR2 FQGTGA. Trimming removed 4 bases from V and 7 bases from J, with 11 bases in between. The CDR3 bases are TGTGCCAGCAGCTCAACCAGGGAAAATGAGCAGTTCTTC. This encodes CASSSTRENEQFF.

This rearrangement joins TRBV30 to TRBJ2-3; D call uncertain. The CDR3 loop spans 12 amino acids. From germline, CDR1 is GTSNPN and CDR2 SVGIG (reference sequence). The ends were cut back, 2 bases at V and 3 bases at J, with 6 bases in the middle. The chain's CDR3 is CAWSTTTDTQYF. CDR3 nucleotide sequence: TGTGCCTGGAGTACAACGACAGATACGCAGTATTTT.

CDR3 sequence reads: CASRVAGEDTGELFF. CDR3 DNA: TGTGCCAGCAGGGTAGCGGGAGAGGACACCGGGGAGCTGTTTTTT. V gene TRBV21-1 combines with J gene TRBJ2-2; TRBD2 is taken as the D call from the table, unchecked against the DNA. TRBV21-1 is listed as a pseudogene. CDR3 length: 15 residues.

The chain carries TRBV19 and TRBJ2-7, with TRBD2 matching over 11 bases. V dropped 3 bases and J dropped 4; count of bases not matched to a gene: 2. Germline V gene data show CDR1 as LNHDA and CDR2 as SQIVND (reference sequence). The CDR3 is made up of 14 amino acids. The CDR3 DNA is TGTGCCAGTAGTATGGGACTAGCGGTATACGAGCAGTACTTC. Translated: CASSMGLAVYEQYF.

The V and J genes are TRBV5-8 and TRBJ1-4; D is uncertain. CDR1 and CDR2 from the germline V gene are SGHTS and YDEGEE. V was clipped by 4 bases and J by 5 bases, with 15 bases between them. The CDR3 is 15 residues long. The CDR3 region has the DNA TGTGCCAGCAGCCGCAGGAAGGGAGCAAATGAAAAACTGTTTTTT. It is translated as CASSRRKGANEKLFF.

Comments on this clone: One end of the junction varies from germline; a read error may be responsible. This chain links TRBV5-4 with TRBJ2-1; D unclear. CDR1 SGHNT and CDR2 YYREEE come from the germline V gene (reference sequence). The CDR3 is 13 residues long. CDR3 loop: CASRLDAAYEQFF. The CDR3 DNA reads TGTGCCAGCAGATTGGACGCAGCGTATGAGCAGTTCTTC.

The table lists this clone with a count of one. CDR3 nucleotides: TGCAGCGTGGCTCTAGCGGGAGCTGGAGAGACCCAGTACTTC. Protein product: CSVALAGAGETQYF. V usage is TRBV29-1 and J usage is TRBJ2-5; TRBD2 matches at 10 bases. V was pared by 6 bases and J by 4 bases, with 8 bases of the junction left unmatched. This CDR3 has 14 amino acids. The V gene's germline CDR1 is SQVTM and CDR2 ANQGSEA. The entire variable domain, with the rest obtained from reference TRBV29-1 and TRBJ2-5, is as follows: SAVISQKPSRDICQRGTSLTIQCQVDSQVTMMFWYRQQPGQSLTLIATANQGSEATYESGFVIDKFPISRPNLTFSTLTVSNMSPEDSSIYLCSVALAGAGETQYFGPGTRLLVL.

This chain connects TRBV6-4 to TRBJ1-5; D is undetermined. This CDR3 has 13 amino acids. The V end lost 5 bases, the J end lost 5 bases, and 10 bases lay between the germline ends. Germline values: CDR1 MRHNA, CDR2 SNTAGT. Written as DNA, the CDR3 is TGTGCCAGCAGTTTAACCCAGGATCAGCCCCAGCATTTT. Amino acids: CASSLTQDQPQHF.

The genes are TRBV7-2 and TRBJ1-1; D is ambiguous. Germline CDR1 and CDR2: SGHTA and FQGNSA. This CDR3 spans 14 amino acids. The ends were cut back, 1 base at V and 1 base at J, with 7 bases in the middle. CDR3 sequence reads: CASSLGNRNTEAFF. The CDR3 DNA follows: TGTGCCAGCAGCTTAGGAAACAGGAACACTGAAGCTTTCTTT.

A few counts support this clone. The CDR3 DNA reads TGTGCCAGTAGCCCTCCGGAAGGTTATGTGGGACTTGAGAAGACAGATACGCAGTATTTT. Amino acids: CASSPPEGYVGLEKTDTQYF. This sequence joins TRBV19 and TRBJ2-3, with D possibly TRBD2 on 6 matching bases. Looked up from germline, CDR1 is LNHDA and CDR2 is SQIVND (reference sequence). V was trimmed by 6 bases and J by 3 bases, leaving 31 bases between them. The CDR3 consists of 20 residues.

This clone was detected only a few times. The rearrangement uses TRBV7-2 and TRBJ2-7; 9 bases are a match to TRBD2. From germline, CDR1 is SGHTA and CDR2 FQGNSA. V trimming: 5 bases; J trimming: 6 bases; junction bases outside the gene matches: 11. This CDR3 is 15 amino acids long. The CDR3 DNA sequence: TGTGCCAGCAGCCGATCGGCAGCGGGAGGTGGCGAGCAGTACTTC. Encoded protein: CASSRSAAGGGEQYF. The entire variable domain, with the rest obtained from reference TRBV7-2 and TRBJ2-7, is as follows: GAGVSQSPSNKVTEKGKDVELRCDPISGHTALYWYRQSLGQGLEFLIYFQGNSAPDKSGLPSDRFSAERTGGSVSTLTIQRTQQEDSAVYLCASSRSAAGGGEQYFGPGTRLTVT.